This T cell receptor beta chain was retrieved from a study of post-analysis software for immune sequencing data (dated by TCRdb to the mid-2010s). Broadly, across the study: The recorded disease courses included relapsing-remitting, secondary progressive and progressive-relapsing multiple sclerosis, and some patients had no subtype annotation. The patient repertoires were set against under 13 previously published healthy control repertoires from donors whose ages ranged from roughly 6 to 25 years. A subset of samples was prepared in parallel using single-end sample barcoding, then pooled and co-amplified after Illumina adapter ligation.

The CDR3 runs 17 residues from the cysteine to the phenylalanine. The retained sequence is limited to the CDR3, 51 bases, with the frame set at the first base. Sequences SGHTA (CDR1) and FQGNSA (CDR2) are obtained from the germline V gene. V loses 1 base, J loses 3 bases, and the germline ends lie 18 bases apart. The time point label, read with the paper, signifies: second blood draw from one MS patient after hematopoietic stem cell transplantation. TCR beta repertoires were profiled from peripheral blood of more than ten young patients with multiple sclerosis to demonstrate the VDJtools post-analysis software. The patients with multiple sclerosis were children and adolescents between about 6 and 15 years of age. Library construction relied on PCR. TCRdb lists the instrument as Illumina HiSeq 2500. Unique molecular identifiers were incorporated into TCR beta cDNA libraries to reduce PCR and sequencing biases. Approximately 500,000 cDNA molecules were obtained per 1 to 10 million input T cells, so each molecule approximated one T cell. The patient libraries were prepared and sequenced with the same protocol used for the earlier healthy control dataset. Samples belonging to the same batch were prepared together, multiplexed and sequenced on a shared HiSeq lane. Under the source paper's analysis protocol: MIGEC handled the raw barcoded reads, throwing out single-read molecular identifier groups before consensus assembly and CDR3 extraction. VDJtools was used for post-analysis of the clonotype tables, with diversity normalized by down-sampling every dataset to the smallest sample size. In repertoire overlap clustering, CDR3 amino acid sequences, but not nucleotide sequences, were matched to correct batch-related cross-sample contamination. TCRdb handled the public reads itself, with Q25 trimming in fastp and clone calling in MiXCR, and kept productive beta chains. When rows share a CDR3 protein, they turn into one entry using the most common DNA and genes. TCRdb, not the original authors, processed these V and J calls. The sample contains roughly 160,000 distinct CDR3 sequences, approximately 35% of them found a single time. Of the sample, approximately 30% is held by the ten largest clones.

What the research found in general, with its limitations: Patients showed significantly higher frequencies than controls for a handful of TRBV segments, among them TRBV5-6, TRBV5-1 and TRBV20-1. Normalized Chao1 diversity was significantly lower in multiple sclerosis patients than controls, suggesting substantial peripheral T-cell clonal expansion. When samples were clustered directly using the F measure, samples prepared in the same batch co-clustered strongly, which prompted a batch-effect correction. The multiple sclerosis patient group was slightly younger than the control group.

Comments on this clonotype: This clone's antigen is unknown. No quality values exist for individual bases; no much larger clone is one base distant.

The chain is made from TRBV7-2 and TRBJ1-2; matching of 5 bases hints at TRBD1 as the D gene. The starting material was blood, obtained after autologous hematopoietic stem cell transplantation. The origin of this receptor is a girl between 10 and 17 years old with multiple sclerosis. Donor details come from another sample of the same person, matched by shared clones. The DNA sequence is as follows: TGTGCCAGCAGCTTAGAGTGGGGTTCGGGGGTCTACTATGGCTACACCTTC. Its amino acids are CASSLEWGSGVYYGYTF.